These 27 T cell receptor beta chains were sequenced from one sample in a study of spatial heterogeneity in lung cancer (dated by TCRdb to the late 2010s). This sample's time point label indicates: blood at routine non-recurrence follow-up after resection. Whole RNA extracted from tumor and nontumor lung tissue, or from cryopreserved PBMC samples, was used for TCR sequencing without cell sorting. Library construction relied on 5' RACE. The instrument given in TCRdb is NextSeq 500. The public reads were quality trimmed at Q25 with fastp and then assembled into clones with MiXCR by TCRdb, keeping productive beta chains. Entries that share a CDR3 protein sequence are merged under the most common genes and DNA. Recorded for this sample are under 150,000 distinct CDR3 sequences; more than 10% of them occurred a single time. Together, the top ten hold roughly 17% of the sample. Specimen: PBMCs, collected at follow-up. The receptors were gathered from a male donor with early-stage non-small cell lung cancer.

This chain joins TRBV7-3 and TRBJ2-3, with 11 positions matching TRBD1. This CDR3 is 19 amino acids long. Germline-derived CDR1 and CDR2 are SGHTA and FQGTGA. Germline trimming cut 5 bases from V and 4 bases from J; bases unmatched to any gene: 17. This chain's CDR3 is CASSATPGQGGPGADTQYF. In DNA, the CDR3 is TGTGCCAGCAGCGCCACCCCGGGACAGGGGGGGCCGGGCGCAGATACGCAGTATTTT.

This chain uses TRBV27 with TRBJ1-6; possibly TRBD1 for D (5 bases). The V gene's germline CDR1 is MNHEY and CDR2 SMNVEV (reference sequence). V lost 5 bases, J lost 14 bases, and 19 bases lay in between. The CDR3 has 14 amino acids. The CDR3 nucleotides are TGTGCCAGCAGTCTGGGGCGGGCCCGGGTGGCCCTCCACTTT. Its protein product is CASSLGRARVALHF.

The V and J genes are TRBV29-1 and TRBJ2-7; TRBD2 aligns across 10 bases. The junction had 6 bases not matched to a gene; V was cut back by 5 bases and J by 5 bases. The CDR3 consists of 13 residues. Germline V gene lookup returns CDR1 SQVTM and CDR2 ANQGSEA. The CDR3, as DNA: TGCAGCGTTAGCGGGGGGGCTCTAAACGAGCAGTACTTC. As protein: CSVSGGALNEQYF.

This clonotype has just a few counts. The rearrangement links TRBV5-8 to TRBJ1-1; 8 bases match TRBD1. The ends lost 2 bases at V and 0 bases at J; junction bases unmatched: 6. Germline CDR1 is SGHTS and CDR2 is YDEGEE. The CDR3 spans 16 residues. CDR3 in amino acids: CASSFQGQALNTEAFF. In nucleotides, the CDR3 is TGTGCCAGCAGCTTTCAGGGACAGGCGCTGAACACTGAAGCTTTCTTT.

The V call is TRBV20-1, the J call TRBJ2-3; D possibly corresponds to TRBD2 (8 bases). The CDR3 covers 14 residues. Germline CDR1 DFQATT, CDR2 SNEGSKA (reference sequence). Trimming removed 6 bases at V and 3 bases at J, with 16 bases between. The CDR3 reads CSARTSRGTDTQYF. The CDR3 DNA follows: TGCAGTGCCAGGACTAGCAGGGGGACAGATACGCAGTATTTT.

This clonotype was recorded a few times. This chain connects TRBV20-1 to TRBJ2-5; 12 bases line up with TRBD1. This CDR3 comprises 16 residues. Germline V lookup: CDR1 DFQATT, CDR2 SNEGSKA (reference sequence). The ends lost 3 bases at V and 1 base at J; junction bases unmatched: 6. This CDR3 reads CSASGDRGRGQETQYF. CDR3 DNA sequence: TGCAGTGCTAGCGGGGACAGGGGGCGCGGCCAAGAGACCCAGTACTTC.

In this sample, this clonotype turned up a few times. The J gene is TRBJ1-5, the V gene TRBV18; D perhaps matches TRBD1 (6 bases). The germline V gene encodes CDR1 KGHSH and CDR2 LQKENI. Trimming removed 3 bases from V and 1 base from J, with 13 bases in between. The CDR3 covers 16 residues. In DNA form, the CDR3 reads TGTGCCAGCTCACCCCGACAGGCTGGGAGCAATCAGCCCCAGCATTTT. It codes for CASSPRQAGSNQPQHF.

The genes are TRBV7-9 and TRBJ1-1, with 8 bases that match TRBD1. CDR1 is SEHNR and CDR2 is FQNEAQ in the germline V gene (reference sequence). The CDR3 contains 15 residues. After removal of 5 bases from V and 10 bases from J, the junction contained 15 bases not matched to a gene. CDR3 region: CASSPGTNRGIGAFF. CDR3 DNA sequence: TGTGCCAGCAGCCCCGGGACGAACAGGGGGATCGGAGCTTTCTTT.

The gene calls are TRBV6-2 or TRBV6-3 and TRBJ1-1; 7 bases match TRBD1. V shed 6 bases, J shed 2 bases, and the junction held 15 bases outside the gene matches. Germline loops: CDR1 MNHEY, CDR2 SVGEGT. The CDR3 spans 17 residues. CDR3 in amino acids: CASSPGTVRPVNTEAFF. The DNA for the CDR3 is TGTGCCAGCAGCCCAGGGACAGTGAGACCGGTTAACACTGAAGCTTTCTTT.

The table lists this clonotype with many counts. V and J are TRBV5-1 and TRBJ1-4, with D perhaps matching TRBD1 (6 bases). Germline lookup yields CDR1 SGHRS and CDR2 YFSETQ. The CDR3 runs 15 residues. The ends were cut back, 4 bases at V and 0 bases at J, with 10 bases in the middle. The CDR3 DNA follows: TGCGCCAGCAGCCCACAGGGAGCAACTAATGAAAAACTGTTTTTT. It specifies CASSPQGATNEKLFF.

The chain couples TRBV6-6 to TRBJ1-1; TRBD1 is a possible D gene (6 bases). The germline CDR1 and CDR2 sequences are MNHNY and SVGAGI (reference sequence). V dropped 5 bases and J dropped 0 bases, with 19 bases sitting between them. The CDR3 is 17 residues long. The CDR3 loop reads CASSPRGGTSMNTEAFF. As DNA, the CDR3 is TGTGCCAGCAGTCCCCGGGGGGGCACCAGTATGAACACTGAAGCTTTCTTT.

The chain employs TRBV4-3 and TRBJ2-7, with D perhaps matching TRBD1 (6 bases). Trimming shortened V by 0 bases and J by 11 bases, and 20 bases separated the two germline ends. The CDR3 has 15 residues. Germline CDR1 reads LGHNA; CDR2 reads YSLEER. CDR3 residues: CASSQDSGGRVKKYF. The CDR3 region has the DNA TGCGCCAGCAGCCAAGATTCTGGGGGCAGGGTGAAGAAGTACTTC.

The chain uses TRBV7-6 and TRBJ1-1; possibly TRBD1 for D (5 bases). The CDR3 is 13 amino acids. The germline V gene has CDR1 SGHVS and CDR2 FNYEAQ. The V end lost 1 base, the J end lost 8 bases, and 11 bases lay between the germline ends. CDR3 sequence reads: CASSLDRGAEAFF. The CDR3 DNA sequence: TGTGCCAGCAGCTTAGATAGAGGGGCAGAAGCTTTCTTT.

This clonotype showed up many times. The V call is TRBV28, the J call TRBJ2-7, with a tentative D call TRBD1 (6 bases). CDR1 is MDHEN and CDR2 is SYDVKM in the germline V gene. Deletions cut 2 bases from V and 3 bases from J, with 17 bases between. CDR3 length equals 16 residues. CDR3 in amino acids: CASSLGQLVRIYEQYF. The CDR3 bases are TGTGCCAGCAGTTTAGGACAGCTAGTTCGGATCTACGAGCAGTACTTC.

This clonotype has ten or more counts. The rearrangement joins TRBV10-2 to TRBJ2-2, with D uncertain. V lost 10 bases, J lost 4 bases, and 10 bases lay in between. The CDR3 loop spans 12 amino acids. Germline V lookup: CDR1 WSHSY, CDR2 SAAADI. CDR3 sequence: CATWLGTGELFF. CDR3 in DNA: TGCGCCACTTGGCTGGGCACCGGGGAGCTGTTTTTT.

This clonotype has more than one count but fewer than ten. The chain couples TRBV10-3 to TRBJ2-2; no clear D gene. The CDR3 runs to 15 residues. The ends were cut back, 4 bases at V and 5 bases at J, with 14 bases in the middle. Germline V gives CDR1 ENHRY, CDR2 SYGVKD. The CDR3: CAISAAAARTGELFF. The CDR3 nucleotides are TGTGCCATCAGTGCGGCGGCTGCACGTACCGGGGAGCTGTTTTTT.

This clonotype was detected a few times. The gene calls are TRBV5-1 and TRBJ2-2, with D perhaps matching TRBD1 (6 bases). The CDR3 covers 17 residues. The V gene's germline CDR1 is SGHRS and CDR2 YFSETQ. Trimming stripped 0 bases from V and 1 base from J, with 13 bases between. CDR3 nucleotide sequence: TGCGCCAGCAGCTTGGCCCTGGGCAGGGGGAACACCGGGGAGCTGTTTTTT. Its protein is CASSLALGRGNTGELFF.

This chain uses TRBV15 with TRBJ1-1; 10 nucleotides align to TRBD1. Germline CDR1 reads LNHNV; CDR2 reads YYDKDF (reference sequence). V dropped 5 bases and J dropped 4; count of bases not matched to a gene: 4. The CDR3 covers 14 residues. CDR3 coding DNA: TGTGCCACCAGCCGGACAGGGGGGAGCACTGAAGCTTTCTTT. This codes for CATSRTGGSTEAFF.

This clonotype showed up just a few times. J is TRBJ1-3 and V is TRBV7-2; TRBD1 might be the D (6 bases). The CDR3 loop spans 15 amino acids. Trimming cost V 0 bases and J 3 bases, with 9 bases left between them. Looked up from germline, CDR1 is SGHTA and CDR2 is FQGNSA. CDR3 bases: TGTGCCAGCAGCTTAGCCAGGGGCGTTGGAAACACCATATATTTT. This encodes CASSLARGVGNTIYF. Filled out from reference TRBV7-2 and TRBJ1-3, the complete variable domain reads GAGVSQSPSNKVTEKGKDVELRCDPISGHTALYWYRQSLGQGLEFLIYFQGNSAPDKSGLPSDRFSAERTGGSVSTLTIQRTQQEDSAVYLCASSLARGVGNTIYFGEGSWLTVV.

The sample holds a few counts of this clonotype. The chain carries TRBV10-3 and TRBJ1-1; D is perhaps TRBD1 (6 bases). The V end lost 5 bases, the J end lost 0 bases, and 10 bases lay between the germline ends. CDR3 length equals 14 residues. Germline V gene data show CDR1 as ENHRY and CDR2 as SYGVKD. The CDR3 sequence is CAISIRGLNTEAFF. In DNA, the CDR3 is TGTGCCATCAGTATCAGGGGTTTGAACACTGAAGCTTTCTTT.

This clonotype was detected a few times. The chain uses TRBV19 and TRBJ2-7; 7 nucleotides agree with TRBD1. Trimming took 3 bases from V and 1 from J; bases not matched to a gene: 3. There are 14 residues in the CDR3. Germline V gives CDR1 LNHDA, CDR2 SQIVND (reference sequence). CDR3 DNA: TGTGCCAGTAGTATCTGGGGACAGTCCTACGAGCAGTACTTC. Protein product: CASSIWGQSYEQYF. The whole variable domain, remainder taken from reference TRBV19 and TRBJ2-7, is DGGITQSPKYLFRKEGQNVTLSCEQNLNHDAMYWYRQDPGQGLRLIYYSQIVNDFQKGDIAEGYSVSREKKESFPLTVTSAQKNPTAFYLCASSIWGQSYEQYFGPGTRLTVT.

This clonotype has a handful of counts. The rearrangement joins TRBV20-1 to TRBJ1-1, with D perhaps matching TRBD1 (5 bases). The CDR3 consists of 15 residues. Germline CDR1 DFQATT, CDR2 SNEGSKA (reference sequence). V was trimmed by 6 bases and J by 4 bases, leaving 21 bases between them. Written as DNA, the CDR3 is TGCAGTGCAACCGGCCGGGCAGGGAGTAGCACTGAAGCTTTCTTT. As protein: CSATGRAGSSTEAFF.

This clonotype was picked up a small number of times. V and J are TRBV5-1 and TRBJ2-1, with 11 bases matching TRBD1. The V gene's germline CDR1 is SGHRS and CDR2 YFSETQ. The junction had 4 bases not matched to a gene; V was cut back by 5 bases and J by 6 bases. The CDR3 covers 14 residues. CDR3: CASRTGTGGNEQFF. The CDR3 nucleotides are TGCGCCAGCAGAACCGGGACAGGGGGCAATGAGCAGTTCTTC.

This clonotype rates as medium-sized. V is TRBV2 and J is TRBJ1-5; D not certain. This CDR3 contains 13 residues. V was clipped by 3 bases and J by 6 bases, with 9 bases between them. Germline CDR1 is SNHLY and CDR2 is FYNNEI. DNA of the CDR3: TGTGCCAGCAGTGAGTTCGAGGTTCAGCCCCAGCATTTT. Residues: CASSEFEVQPQHF. Using reference TRBV2 and TRBJ1-5 for the parts outside the CDR3, the full variable domain is EPEVTQTPSHQVTQMGQEVILRCVPISNHLYFYWYRQILGQKVEFLVSFYNNEISEKSEIFDDQFSVERPDGSNFTLKIRSTKLEDSAMYFCASSEFEVQPQHFGDGTRLSIL.

This clonotype was seen at least ten times. The chain recombines TRBV6-2 or TRBV6-3 with TRBJ1-6, with D hard to call. This CDR3 contains 14 residues. With 5 bases removed from V and 9 bases from J, the gap between germline ends came to 14 bases. CDR1 is MNHEY, CDR2 SVGEGT, per germline. This CDR3 reads CASSPPVTGSPLHF. The DNA for the CDR3 is TGTGCCAGCAGTCCGCCAGTGACGGGTTCACCCCTCCACTTT.

This clonotype has just a few counts. The J gene is TRBJ1-6, the V gene TRBV20-1; unclear D gene. Germline CDR1 and CDR2: DFQATT and SNEGSKA (reference sequence). CDR3 length: 15 amino acids. Trimming shortened V by 3 bases and J by 8 bases, and 17 bases separated the two germline ends. CDR3 loop: CSASLGSGFDSPLHF. The CDR3 nucleotides are TGCAGTGCTAGCTTGGGGTCTGGGTTCGATTCACCCCTCCACTTT.

The V and J genes are TRBV3-1 and TRBJ1-3; 7 positions match TRBD1. Germline V gene lookup returns CDR1 LGHDT and CDR2 YNNKEL (reference sequence). Germline trimming cut 4 bases from V and 2 bases from J; bases unmatched to any gene: 11. CDR3 size: 17 residues. The DNA of the CDR3 is TGTGCCAGCAGCCCTGGACAGGCCTTTGTCGCTGGAAACACCATATATTTT. It is translated as CASSPGQAFVAGNTIYF.